This T cell receptor beta chain was captured by sequencing in a study of CD8 T cells in Susac syndrome (dated by TCRdb to about 2019). About the study as a whole: Of the Susac syndrome patients who were sequenced, more than five had clinically active disease and eight or nine were in clinical remission. At the time of blood withdrawal, Susac syndrome patients were either therapy-naive, taking corticosteroids (with some also receiving IVIg), or on IVIg alone. Repertoire sequencing was used to test whether CD8+ T cell activation and differentiation in Susac syndrome was antigen driven. The study compared CD8+ T cell repertoire clonality among 11 to 12 healthy donors, about 14 Susac syndrome patients and around 16 multiple sclerosis patients.

Peripheral blood CD8+ and CD4+ T cells from healthy donors, Susac syndrome patients and multiple sclerosis patients were profiled by high-throughput TCR beta sequencing. Susac syndrome patients met recently defined diagnostic criteria for definite or probable disease. CD8+ TEMRA cells were enriched by FACS, while bulk CD8+ and CD4+ T cells were purified by magnetic negative isolation. Blood was drawn into EDTA tubes, processed within 24 hours, and PBMCs were isolated by density gradient centrifugation. PBMCs destined for TCR sequencing were cryopreserved in liquid nitrogen and later thawed in a 37 °C water bath. The sorted or isolated CD4+, CD8+ and CD8+ TEMRA cells had a purity of 90% or higher. Sequences DFQATT (CDR1) and SNEGSKA (CDR2) are obtained from the germline V gene (reference sequence). There are 14 amino acids in the CDR3, from cysteine to phenylalanine inclusive. Left in the record is the CDR3 DNA by itself, 42 bases read in frame from the first base. Trimming takes 4 bases off V and 5 bases off J; junction bases not matched to a gene: 5.

This clonotype showed up just once. No antigen is known for it. No base-level quality is on record; no much larger clone is a single base apart. A single read constitutes weak evidence. RNA was extracted using the RNeasy kit, and roughly 0.5 to 1 microgram was reverse transcribed with random hexamers. The immunoSEQ multiplex PCR assay, which covers 54 Vbeta and 13 Jbeta segments, was used to amplify TCR beta CDR3 regions. PCR amplification bias was corrected using a synthetic template baseline for primer optimization and computational correction. On the authors' methods: Only productive sequences were kept, with reads annotated to V, D and J genes according to IMGT and analyzed in immunoSEQ Analyzer. Clonality was calculated as one minus the Shannon entropy normalized by log2 of the number of productive unique sequences. Public and private clones were assessed among the 100 most prevalent clones of each patient and control. A clone was defined as Susac-specific if it was absent from the healthy and MS cohorts, from 1052 published viral clones and from other ImmuneACCESS disease sequences. Using fastp at Q25 and MiXCR, TCRdb reprocessed the public reads and kept productive beta chains. All rows with the same CDR3 protein become a single entry with the most common DNA and genes. The V and J calls follow TCRdb's processing rather than the paper's. The sample table records about 130,000 distinct CDR3 sequences; around 94% of these occur just once. The ten largest clones represent about 0.2% of the sample.

The paper's findings and limits, for the study overall: Around 15 and five Susac-specific public clones were found in the total CD8+ and CD8+ TEMRA repertoires, respectively. The TCR sequencing and HLA analysis was acknowledged to have included a relatively small number of individuals. Clonal expansion was seen in Susac syndrome CD8+ repertoires, peaking in CD8+ TEMRA cells and being greater in clinically active patients than in remitting ones.

Sample: CD8+ T cells from PBMCs. This receptor was obtained from a human donor with Susac syndrome. In this chain, TRBV20-1 is recombined with TRBJ1-5; 10 bases in the junction line up with TRBD1. This receptor has the CDR3 CSATGTGDHQPQHF. The bases read TGCAGTGCTACCGGGACAGGGGATCATCAGCCCCAGCATTTT.